A single sample is the source of the 5 T cell receptor beta chains below, sequenced in a study of blood T cell repertoires in COVID-19. Sequencing used immunoSEQ multiplex PCR; TCRdb keeps in-frame clones, though not all of them. In the table there are 200,000 to 250,000 clones, 80% to 90% of which are singletons. The source material was PBMCs or T cells enriched from blood (not recorded which). The receptor set was obtained from a woman aged 25 to 39 who had been exposed to COVID-19.

In its sample, this clone was seen once. The J gene is TRBJ1-4, the V gene TRBV5-1, with a tentative D call TRBD1 (5 bases). Germline-derived CDR1 and CDR2 are SGHRS and YFSETQ. V lost 4 bases, J lost 5 bases, and 18 bases lay in between. The CDR3 has 16 residues. The CDR3 loop reads CASSARGGEENEKLFF. The CDR3 DNA reads as TGCGCCAGCAGCGCGAGGGGAGGGGAAGAAAATGAAAAACTGTTTTTT. Variable domain in full (rest from reference TRBV5-1 and TRBJ1-4): KAGVTQTPRYLIKTRGQQVTLSCSPISGHRSVSWYQQTPGQGLQFLFEYFSETQRNKGNFPGRFSGRQFSNSRSEMNVSTLELGDSALYLCASSARGGEENEKLFFGSGTQLSVL.

The chain is built from TRBV7-9 and TRBJ2-1, with 8 bases identical to TRBD1. Losses at the gene ends were 4 bases for V and 4 bases for J; bases not matched to a gene: 9. The CDR3 consists of 16 residues. The germline gives CDR1 SEHNR, CDR2 FQNEAQ (reference sequence). CDR3 bases: TGTGCCAGCAGCTCCGGACAGGGAAGGTCTTACAATGAGCAGTTCTTC. Its protein product is CASSSGQGRSYNEQFF.

This clone was found a few times. The rearrangement uses TRBV28 and TRBJ1-2; TRBD1 is a possible D gene (5 bases). V gave up 7 bases and J gave up 2 bases, with 17 bases separating them. Germline loops: CDR1 MDHEN, CDR2 SYDVKM. The CDR3 is 15 amino acids. DNA for the CDR3: TGTGCCAGCAAGCCGGGGGGGACGGAAAACTATGGCTACACCTTC. Protein sequence: CASKPGGTENYGYTF.

This sequence joins TRBV7-9 and TRBJ2-1; TRBD2 aligns across 10 bases. CDR1 and CDR2 (germline): SEHNR, FQNEAQ (reference sequence). This CDR3 has 14 residues. The junction had 11 bases not matched to a gene; V was cut back by 6 bases and J by 12 bases. CDR3 loop: CASSQGAGGRRQFF. CDR3 sequence (DNA): TGTGCCAGCAGTCAAGGAGCGGGAGGGCGACGGCAGTTCTTC.

This sequence joins TRBV11-2 and TRBJ2-3; D unclear. V was clipped by 7 bases and J by 4 bases, with 6 bases between them. This CDR3 spans 11 amino acids. From germline, CDR1 is SGHAT and CDR2 FQNNGV. The CDR3 DNA follows: TGTGCCAGCAACTTCGCAGATACGCAGTATTTT. Amino acid sequence: CASNFADTQYF.